This T cell receptor (beta chain) is drawn from a study of blood T cell repertoires in COVID-19. Study background: The samples span acute and convalescent COVID-19 from the United States, Italy and Spain.

Across about two dozen US areas, participants ranged in age from 18 to 89 years. Assay: immunoSEQ multiplex PCR; the TCRdb copy retains only in-frame clones and omits some. Of some 220,000 clones in the sample, around 91% were seen once. The CDR3 covers 15 residues. Trimming left V 2 bases short and J 6 bases short, with 14 bases between. Germline values: CDR1 MGHRA, CDR2 YSYEKL. Material: PBMCs or T cells enriched from blood (not recorded which). The genes are TRBV4-1 and TRBJ1-5, with no clear D. The receptor comes from a woman aged 18-29 years in a cohort exposed to, infected with or recovered from COVID-19 (not recorded which). CDR3 amino acids: CASSQTWKEGQPQHF. In nucleotides, the CDR3 is TGCGCCAGCAGCCAAACTTGGAAGGAGGGTCAGCCCCAGCATTTT.